A selection of T cell receptor beta chains follows, all from one sample in a study of blood T cells in healthy people across ages. A single record per CDR3 protein comes from TCRdb applying MiXCR to the 5' RACE reads. This table has approximately 600,000 distinct CDR3 sequences, under 65% appearing once. What was sequenced was blood. The receptors come from a man aged 60 to 75 in good health. Both conserved end residues are part of each CDR3. D genes are given only for firm matches. A clone size is listed for some rows: how often the clone was seen (once, few, many), or a class if it is expanded.

TRBD2 few TRBJ2-1 TRBV7-2 TGTGCCAGCAGCTTGGGACTAGCGGGGGGCTCCTACAATGAGCAGTTCTTC CASSLGLAGGSYNEQFF
TRBD2 - TRBJ2-3 TRBV7-2 TGTGCCAGCAGCCGATCCGGGGGGTCGCAGTATTTT CASSRSGGSQYF
- - TRBJ1-1 TRBV20-1 TGCAGTGCTAGAGTCAACAGGGTGAACACTGAAGCTTTCTTT CSARVNRVNTEAFF
TRBD2 - TRBJ2-3 TRBV4-1 TGCGCCAGCAGCCAACATCCCGGCGTAGCGGGGCCGGGCACAGATACGCAGTATTTT CASSQHPGVAGPGTDTQYF
TRBD2 - TRBJ2-1 TRBV6-4 TGTGCCAGCAGTGACTGGAATAGCGGGAGGCGGAATGAGCAGTTCTTC CASSDWNSGRRNEQFF
- - TRBJ2-7 TRBV18 TGTGCCAGCTCACCTTCCGGGACGGTGTCCTACGAGCAGTACTTC CASSPSGTVSYEQYF
TRBD1 few TRBJ1-1 TRBV5-5 TGTGCCAGCACCTCAACGACCGGGACAGTAAACACTGAAGCTTTCTTT CASTSTTGTVNTEAFF
- - TRBJ2-7 TRBV6-5 TGTGCCAGCAGTTACAGAGACGGTCCCGACGAGCAGTACTTC CASSYRDGPDEQYF
- few TRBJ2-7 TRBV28 - CASSTSTSGGLGEQYF
- few TRBJ2-7 TRBV11-2 TGTGCCAGCAGCCGACACTACGAGCAGTACTTC CASSRHYEQYF
- - TRBJ1-2 TRBV18 TGTGCCAGCTCACCACCTCTCGTTGGGAGCTATGGCTACACCTTC CASSPPLVGSYGYTF
TRBD1 - TRBJ2-5 TRBV15 TGTGCCACCAGCAGACAGGGGGTTGGTCAAGAGACCCAGTACTTC CATSRQGVGQETQYF
TRBD2 - TRBJ2-5 TRBV2 TGTGCCAGCAGGGGACTAGGAGTCGGGACCCAGTACTTC CASRGLGVGTQYF
- - TRBJ1-1 TRBV4-2 TGTGCCAGCAGCCAAGACAGATCGAACACTGAAGCTTTCTTT CASSQDRSNTEAFF
- - TRBJ2-2 TRBV20-1 TGCAGTGCTAGAGATGGGGGTACCCACACCGGGGAGCTGTTTTTT CSARDGGTHTGELFF
- - TRBJ1-2 TRBV20-1 TGCAGTGCCCACGGTGGGGATAACTATGACTACACCTTC CSAHGGDNYDYTF
- - TRBJ1-1 TRBV18 TGTGCCAGCTCAACAAACGGGTTCACTGAAGCTTTCTTT CASSTNGFTEAFF
- - TRBJ2-7 TRBV11-2 TGTGCCAGCGGGAAGCGGACAGCCGGCTACGAGCAGTACTTC CASGKRTAGYEQYF
- - TRBJ2-3 TRBV3-1 TGTGCCAGCAGCCACAAAGGGGCGGATACGCAGTATTTT CASSHKGADTQYF
TRBD2 - TRBJ2-3 TRBV11-2 TGTGCCAGCAGCTTTGGGCTAGCGGGGGGTTCAACAGATACGCAGTATTTT CASSFGLAGGSTDTQYF
TRBD2 few TRBJ2-3 TRBV4-2 TGTGCCAGCAGCCAAGATTCTCGGGCGGGGGGGCTCATTAGCACAGATACGCAGTATTTT CASSQDSRAGGLISTDTQYF
- - TRBJ1-2 TRBV5-1 TGCGCCAGCAGCCGGGACGGCCGAGATGGCTACACCTTC CASSRDGRDGYTF
- few TRBJ2-7 TRBV6-5 TGTGCCAGCAGGACGAACCAGGGAATCTCCTACGAGCAGTACTTC CASRTNQGISYEQYF
- once TRBJ2-7 TRBV2 TGTGCCAGCAGTGACGCTAGTGGGGGTCGGGGTGAGCAGTACTTC CASSDASGGRGEQYF
- - TRBJ2-3 TRBV10-3 TGTGCCAACTCCGGGAGCACAGATACGCAGTATTTT CANSGSTDTQYF
- - TRBJ2-2 TRBV15 TGTGCCACCAGCAGAGACGGGAAGAACACCGGGGAGCTGTTTTTT CATSRDGKNTGELFF
- - TRBJ2-3 TRBV5-1 TGCGCCAGCAGCTTGGTTGAGAGCGACGATACGCAGTATTTT CASSLVESDDTQYF
- few TRBJ2-5 TRBV5-1 TGCGCCAGCAGCTTGGTGGCGTTCCAAGAGACCCAGTACTTC CASSLVAFQETQYF
- - TRBJ1-2 TRBV29-1 TGCAGCGCGGCCACCGGGCCTTTTGCGGGCTACACCTTC CSAATGPFAGYTF
TRBD1 - TRBJ2-1 TRBV5-6 TGTGCCAGCAGCGCAGGGGGCGACCCCTACAATGAGCAGTTCTTC CASSAGGDPYNEQFF
- - TRBJ2-2 TRBV9 TGTGCCAGCAGCGTAGCTTGGGGGGCTATCGGGGAGCTGTTTTTT CASSVAWGAIGELFF
- few TRBJ2-1 TRBV9 TGTGCCAGCAGCGTAGTCAGCGGTGGGAGGAATGAGCAGTTCTTC CASSVVSGGRNEQFF
- few TRBJ2-5 TRBV4-2 TGTGCCAGCAGCCGGGCCCTCCAAGAGACCCAGTACTTC CASSRALQETQYF
TRBD2 once TRBJ2-7 TRBV18 TGTGCCAGCTCACCTACGGGGGGGGCGCGGGGATACGAGCAGTACTTC CASSPTGGARGYEQYF
TRBD2 - TRBJ2-1 TRBV5-4 TGTGCCAGCAGCTTGGCGGGAGGTAACCGCTACAATGAGCAGTTCTTC CASSLAGGNRYNEQFF
TRBD1 - TRBJ1-5 TRBV20-1 TGCAGTGCTAGAGATCCGGGGACAGGGGGGCAGCCCCAGCATTTT CSARDPGTGGQPQHF
- few TRBJ2-7 TRBV10-3 TGTGCCATCAGTGAGTCGATGGCAACCTACGAGCAGTACTTC CAISESMATYEQYF
- - TRBJ2-5 TRBV6-5 TGTGCCAGCAGCTCGAACAGACAAGAGACCCAGTACTTC CASSSNRQETQYF
TRBD2 - TRBJ2-3 TRBV7-3 TGTGCCAGCAGCGCGAGCGGGGCCGGGGCAGATACGCAGTATTTT CASSASGAGADTQYF
TRBD2 - TRBJ2-1 TRBV28 TGTGCCAGCAGTCCGCCCGGGGCAAGCGGGAGGCCGGGTGAGCAGTTCTTC CASSPPGASGRPGEQFF
- - TRBJ2-3 TRBV12-3/TRBV12-4 TGTGCCAGCAGTTCCAGGATCGTCCGAGATACGCAGTATTTT CASSSRIVRDTQYF
- - TRBJ1-2 TRBV27 TGTGCCAGCAGTTTATGGGCCCGATCTGGATATGGCTACACCTTC CASSLWARSGYGYTF
- - TRBJ2-5 TRBV20-1 TGCAGTGGATGCTTGGACTCTAACCAAGAGACCCAGTACTTC CSGCLDSNQETQYF
TRBD2 - TRBJ2-1 TRBV12-3/TRBV12-4 TGTGCCAGCAGTCTCCAGCGGGGCTCCTACAATGAGCAGTTCTTC CASSLQRGSYNEQFF
- few TRBJ2-7 TRBV7-2 TGTGCCAGCGCCCTAGGGGATATGAGGTCCTACGAGCAGTACTTC CASALGDMRSYEQYF
- few TRBJ2-3 TRBV6-6 TGTGCCAGCAGCCATGGGAGGTCCGATACGCAGTATTTT CASSHGRSDTQYF
TRBD2 - TRBJ2-7 TRBV5-1 TGCGCCAGCAGCTCAGGACGGGGGGGCCAGGATGAGCAGTACTTC CASSSGRGGQDEQYF
TRBD2 - TRBJ2-3 TRBV4-2 TGTGCCAGCAGCCAAGAGGCCGGGACTAGCTTTAGGACAGATACGCAGTATTTT CASSQEAGTSFRTDTQYF
- - TRBJ1-4 TRBV6-4 TGTGCCAGCATTCTTATGCGGGCAGATAATGAAAAACTGTTTTTT CASILMRADNEKLFF
TRBD1 few TRBJ1-6 TRBV9 TGTGCCAGCAGCCCCGAGACAGGGTGGAATAATTCACCCCTCCACTTT CASSPETGWNNSPLHF
- few TRBJ2-7 TRBV15 TGTGCCACCAGCAGAGATCGGGTAAAACACCACGAGCAGTACTTC CATSRDRVKHHEQYF
- - TRBJ2-1 TRBV29-1 TGCAGCGCGACGAAATTGGATGAGCAGTTCTTC CSATKLDEQFF
- - TRBJ1-1 TRBV9 TGTGCCAGCAGCGTTCATACCGGGGAGACTGAAGCTTTCTTT CASSVHTGETEAFF
- - TRBJ2-5 TRBV7-9 TGTGCCAGCAGCTTAAACGGGGGATATCAAGAGACCCAGTACTTC CASSLNGGYQETQYF
TRBD1 few TRBJ1-1 TRBV11-2 TGTGCCAGCAGCGGCAGGGGGTCCCTCTCGATGAACACTGAAGCTTTCTTT CASSGRGSLSMNTEAFF